The 2 T cell receptor beta chains below come from one sample, sequenced in a study of cytomegalovirus exposure and HLA in healthy donors. The PCR made use of 60 Vbeta and 13 Jbeta primers. Sequencing was performed with immunoSEQ multiplex PCR; in TCRdb, only in-frame clones are kept and a portion is missing. The data contain about 150,000 clones, around 82% of them singletons. Specimen: PBMCs. The receptors come from a woman in her 50s in good health and CMV-seropositive.

The rearrangement links TRBV27 to TRBJ2-1; 9 bases agree with TRBD2. Germline V CDR1 and CDR2: MNHEY, SMNVEV (reference sequence). V gave up 2 bases and J gave up 7 bases; unmatched junction bases: 6. The CDR3 has 15 amino acids. The CDR3 region is CASSLGGGARNEQFF. The CDR3 DNA sequence: TGTGCCAGCAGTTTAGGCGGGGGGGCGAGGAATGAGCAGTTCTTC.

In this sample, this clone turned up once. V and J are TRBV2 and TRBJ1-6; D is uncertain. The CDR3 extends over 13 amino acids. Germline assignment: CDR1 SNHLY and CDR2 FYNNEI. With 8 bases removed from V and 7 bases from J, the gap between germline ends came to 12 bases. The chain's CDR3 is CASQSEVNSPLHF. The CDR3 bases are TGTGCCAGCCAATCAGAAGTGAATTCACCCCTCCACTTT.